This T cell receptor (beta chain) stems from a study of shared clonotypes between healthy human individuals. In the study overall: A couple of female and a few male donors aged 18 to 49 were enrolled.

Sequencing was at deep level. The input for sorted-subset replicate PCRs was approximately 190 ng DNA, around 30,000 T cell genomes. Data came from immunoSEQ multiplex PCR; TCRdb stores just in-frame clones and leaves some out. The sample lists a few hundred thousand clones; 97% were seen once. This clone was seen a single time. Germline loops: CDR1 SGHKS, CDR2 YYEKEE (reference sequence). V trimming: 5 bases; J trimming: 0 bases; junction bases outside the gene matches: 4. The CDR3 sequence is 14 residues long. Sequencing input: naive CD4+ T cells sorted from blood. Subset meaning: CD45RA+ positively selected. The chain uses TRBV5-5 and TRBJ1-2, with TRBD1 identical over 7 bases. The source of this sequence is a woman aged 25 to 39 in good health. The CDR3 loop reads CASRPGQPNYGYTF. CDR3 coding DNA: TGTGCCAGCAGGCCGGGACAGCCTAACTATGGCTACACCTTC.